Sequencing of this TCR beta chain was carried out in a study of T-cell reconstitution after alpha-beta-depleted transplantation in children (dated by TCRdb to 2016 to 2017). Notes on the research overall: The study quantitatively tracked T-cell immune reconstitution after TCRalphabeta/CD19-depleted allogeneic hematopoietic cell transplantation in children using TCR repertoire profiling.

As for this clonotype: Its binding antigen is unknown. No base quality information exists; no much larger clone differs at one position.

Library preparation used PCR. Instrument on record: Illumina HiSeq 2500. TCR libraries were prepared with molecular barcoding, using unique molecular identifiers to normalize TCRbeta repertoire quantification. TCRdb trimmed the raw reads at Q25, called clones with MiXCR and kept productive beta chains. Every CDR3 protein is listed once, alongside the most common genes and DNA of its rows. Present in this sample are fewer than 95,000 distinct CDR3 sequences, about 12% of which were seen just once. More than 11% of the sample lies in the top ten. Via the germline V gene, CDR1 is SGHRS and CDR2 YFSETQ. The CDR3, cysteine through phenylalanine, is 16 amino acids long. The CDR3 DNA has 48 bases and is translated from base 1. The germline V and J ends show losses of 0 bases and 3 bases respectively, and no gene match explains 2 bases of the junction.

The specimen was PBMCs from the stem cell graft donor, collected from the stem cell graft. This chain is built from TRBV5-1 and TRBJ2-5, with 13 junctional bases fitting TRBD2. The TCR was taken from a human donor who donated a stem cell graft to a child with inherited bone marrow failure. This receptor carries the CDR3 CASSLGTSGSEETQYF. In nucleotides, the sequence is TGCGCCAGCAGCTTGGGGACTAGCGGGAGCGAAGAGACCCAGTACTTC.